This TCR beta chain came from a study of cytomegalovirus exposure and HLA in healthy donors. Study-wide results and limits: Listed as cytomegalovirus-associated were 150 to 200 TCR beta chains. Usually a TCR sequence was rare, but some public TCRs were found in many donors. In an earlier analysis, most TCR beta V segments were productive about 87% or about 30% of the time.

In the case of this clone: No antigen is known for it.

Every donor was a healthy person donating bone marrow. The CDR3 covers 16 residues. Germline V gives CDR1 SGHTS, CDR2 YDEGEE. Between the trimmed V and J ends, which lost 0 bases and 3 bases, there was a span of 13 bases. Amplification used 60 Vbeta primers and 13 Jbeta primers. Method: immunoSEQ multiplex PCR; TCRdb's copy keeps in-frame clones and lacks some. The sample includes about 92,000 clones, just under 70% seen only once; the top ten take more than 2.5%. The chain links TRBV5-8 to TRBJ1-5, with D unclear. The specimen sequenced was PBMCs. The sequence was obtained from a man in his forties or fifties in good health and CMV-seronegative. The CDR3 DNA sequence: TGTGCCAGCAGCTTGGGACCAGGCGTTCCCAATCAGCCCCAGCATTTT. Its translation is CASSLGPGVPNQPQHF.